The 21 T cell receptor beta chains below all came from one sample that was sequenced in a study of blood T cell repertoires in COVID-19. Assay: immunoSEQ multiplex PCR; the TCRdb copy retains only in-frame clones and omits some. This table has under 250,000 clones, about four fifths appearing once. The sequencing input was peripheral blood. The receptors derive from a man older than 75 with acute or convalescent COVID-19.

The CDR3 DNA reads as TGTGCCAGCTCACCACCGAGCGGGAAGAGAGAGACCCAGTACTTC. Translating gives CASSPPSGKRETQYF. The genes are TRBV18 and TRBJ2-5; 7 bases map to TRBD2. CDR3 length: 15 residues. V dropped 0 bases and J dropped 4; count of bases not matched to a gene: 5. CDR1 is KGHSH and CDR2 is LQKENI in the germline V gene. The whole variable domain, remainder taken from reference TRBV18 and TRBJ2-5, is NAGVMQNPRHLVRRRGQEARLRCSPMKGHSHVYWYRQLPEEGLKFMVYLQKENIIDESGMPKERFSAEFPKEGPSILRIQQVVRGDSAAYFCASSPPSGKRETQYFGPGTRLLVL.

V and J are TRBV29-1 and TRBJ2-7; 9 bases fit TRBD1. This CDR3 comprises 14 residues. V shed 0 bases, J shed 7 bases, and the junction held 7 bases outside the gene matches. Germline CDR1 and CDR2: SQVTM and ANQGSEA. In DNA form, the CDR3 reads TGCAGCGTTGAAGACCGGGACAGGGTAGGTGAGCAGTACTTC. Translated: CSVEDRDRVGEQYF.

The DNA of the CDR3 is TGTGCCTGGAGTGTAAAGGGGGGGCCGCGAAATGAGCAGTTCTTC. Amino acid sequence: CAWSVKGGPRNEQFF. The rearrangement joins TRBV30 to TRBJ2-1; D might be TRBD2 (7 bases). The CDR3 runs to 15 residues. Germline V gene sequence: CDR1 GTSNPN, CDR2 SVGIG (reference sequence). V was pared by 0 bases and J by 7 bases, with 16 bases between.

V gene TRBV24-1 combines with J gene TRBJ1-2; weak D call: TRBD1 (6 bases). CDR3 length equals 15 residues. Germline V lookup: CDR1 KGHDR, CDR2 SFDVKD. With 6 bases removed from V and 0 bases from J, the gap between germline ends came to 13 bases. The DNA of the CDR3 is TGTGCCACCAGTTACATGCAGGGGTCTAACTATGGCTACACCTTC. It translates to CATSYMQGSNYGYTF.

This clone was detected only a few times. V gene TRBV28 combines with J gene TRBJ1-4; the D is unclear. The CDR3 length is 12 residues. Germline V lookup: CDR1 MDHEN, CDR2 SYDVKM. The V and J ends lost 3 bases and 10 bases respectively, with 9 bases between them. This CDR3 reads CASSFPGRKLFF. Here the CDR3 DNA reads TGTGCCAGCAGTTTCCCGGGTAGAAAACTGTTTTTT.

This clone was recorded once. The chain couples TRBV5-1 to TRBJ2-7; TRBD2 aligns across 8 bases. J lost 5 bases, V lost 4 bases, and 11 bases had no gene match. Germline-derived CDR1 and CDR2 are SGHRS and YFSETQ. The CDR3 loop spans 15 amino acids. In nucleotides, the CDR3 is TGCGCCAGCAGCCTGACCGGGACTAGACGGGACGAGCAGTACTTC. It codes for CASSLTGTRRDEQYF. The full variable domain, with the rest looked up from reference TRBV5-1 and TRBJ2-7, is KAGVTQTPRYLIKTRGQQVTLSCSPISGHRSVSWYQQTPGQGLQFLFEYFSETQRNKGNFPGRFSGRQFSNSRSEMNVSTLELGDSALYLCASSLTGTRRDEQYFGPGTRLTVT.

The chain couples TRBV6-6 to TRBJ1-3; a weak D match, TRBD1 (6 bases). Germline CDR1 reads MNHNY; CDR2 reads SVGAGI (reference sequence). The CDR3 sequence is 16 residues long. V lost 0 bases to trimming and J lost 4 bases, with 13 bases between them. The CDR3 DNA is TGTGCCAGCAGTTACTCGACTCCAGGGGCGGGAAACACCATATATTTT. It encodes CASSYSTPGAGNTIYF.

The rearrangement links TRBV5-1 to TRBJ1-1; D might be TRBD1 (5 bases). Germline CDR1 and CDR2: SGHRS and YFSETQ. Trimming shortened V by 0 bases and J by 5 bases, and 11 bases separated the two germline ends. The CDR3 contains 14 residues. The DNA for the CDR3 is TGCGCCAGCAGCTTGGAGCGGCGGGGGACTGAAGCTTTCTTT. Protein sequence: CASSLERRGTEAFF.

V is TRBV19 and J is TRBJ2-5; tentative D call: TRBD1 (5 bases). The germline V gene has CDR1 LNHDA and CDR2 SQIVND (reference sequence). The CDR3 consists of 11 residues. V gave up 9 bases and J gave up 4 bases, with 9 bases separating them. The CDR3 bases are TGTGCCAGAGCAGGGCCAGAGACCCAGTACTTC. This gives the protein CARAGPETQYF.

V is TRBV15 and J is TRBJ1-5; D gene ambiguous. Per germline, CDR1 LNHNV and CDR2 YYDKDF (reference sequence). The CDR3 covers 16 residues. V lost 1 base to trimming and J lost 1 base, with 11 bases between them. Here the CDR3 DNA reads TGTGCCACCAGCAGAGGCCTTCTAGACAGCAATCAGCCCCAGCATTTT. It specifies CATSRGLLDSNQPQHF.

The chain links TRBV5-1 to TRBJ2-1, with D maybe TRBD2 (7 bases). The V end was cut by 3 bases, the J end by 4 bases, with 14 bases between. Germline assignment: CDR1 SGHRS and CDR2 YFSETQ. There are 15 residues in the CDR3. The CDR3 loop is CASSSIGGGYNEQFF. The CDR3 region has the DNA TGCGCCAGCAGCTCCATAGGGGGGGGTTACAATGAGCAGTTCTTC.

The V and J genes are TRBV20-1 and TRBJ2-2; possible D gene TRBD1, 5 bases. V was shortened by 3 bases and J by 1 base, with 12 bases between the two germline ends. This CDR3 is 15 amino acids long. Germline V gives CDR1 DFQATT, CDR2 SNEGSKA (reference sequence). The CDR3 region is CSASPRQGNTGELFF. Here the CDR3 DNA reads TGCAGTGCTAGTCCTCGGCAGGGGAACACCGGGGAGCTGTTTTTT.

V is TRBV5-4 and J is TRBJ2-1; 9 positions match TRBD2. The germline CDR1 and CDR2 sequences are SGHNT and YYREEE (reference sequence). With V trimmed by 5 bases and J by 5 bases, 8 bases remained unmatched. CDR3 length equals 15 residues. DNA of the CDR3: TGTGCCAGCAGAGGGGGTAGCGGGAGACACAATGAGCAGTTCTTC. Its protein is CASRGGSGRHNEQFF.

The chain joins TRBV4-2 to TRBJ2-1, with 14 bases identical to TRBD2. Trimming cost V 4 bases and J 6 bases; bases outside gene matches: 2. Germline loops: CDR1 LGHNA, CDR2 YNFKEQ. This CDR3 has 15 amino acids. CDR3 amino acids: CASSPGLAGVNEQFF. The CDR3, as DNA: TGTGCCAGCAGCCCGGGACTAGCGGGGGTCAATGAGCAGTTCTTC.

This rearrangement joins TRBV5-1 to TRBJ1-6, with D possibly matching TRBD1 (6 bases). This CDR3 has 15 amino acids. Germline lookup yields CDR1 SGHRS and CDR2 YFSETQ. V lost 1 base, J lost 4 bases, and 9 bases lay in between. The CDR3 DNA is TGCGCCAGCAGCTTGTCGACAGGATATAATTCACCCCTCCACTTT. Its protein is CASSLSTGYNSPLHF.

CDR3 sequence reads: CASRPSGRSSYEQYF. The CDR3 nucleotides read TGTGCCAGCAGGCCCAGCGGGAGAAGCTCCTACGAGCAGTACTTC. The chain carries TRBV6-1 and TRBJ2-7, with TRBD2 matching 8 bases. The CDR3 spans 15 residues. Germline V gene sequence: CDR1 MNHNS, CDR2 SASEGT. The V gene end was trimmed by 6 bases and the J gene end by 0 bases; junction bases not matched to a gene: 7.

The chain is built from TRBV6-5 and TRBJ2-7, with 7 bases identical to TRBD2. The CDR3 runs to 11 residues. The J segment lost 7 bases and the V segment lost 5 bases, leaving 2 bases of the junction unmatched. Germline assignment: CDR1 MNHEY and CDR2 SVGAGI. The CDR3, as DNA: TGTGCCAGCAGTCCCGGGGGGGAGCAGTACTTC. Amino acids: CASSPGGEQYF.

In its sample, this clone was seen many times. The rearrangement uses TRBV27 and TRBJ2-2, with 8 nucleotides matching TRBD1. CDR1 MNHEY and CDR2 SMNVEV come from the germline V gene (reference sequence). J lost 4 bases, V lost 11 bases, and 3 bases had no gene match. This CDR3 is built from 12 residues. This CDR3 reads CAAQGATGELFF. In nucleotides, the CDR3 is TGTGCCGCCCAGGGGGCCACCGGGGAGCTGTTTTTT.

The V gene is TRBV28, the J gene TRBJ1-2; D not resolved. There are 13 residues in the CDR3. Germline V CDR1 and CDR2: MDHEN, SYDVKM. V shed 2 bases and J shed 14 bases, with 18 bases lying between them. As DNA, the CDR3 is TGTGCCAGCAGTTTAATGGCAGGCCCTATGGGTACCTTC. This sequence encodes CASSLMAGPMGTF.

This clone was detected a few times. This chain links TRBV12-3 or TRBV12-4 with TRBJ1-5; D ambiguous. The V end lost 0 bases, the J end lost 7 bases, and 7 bases lay between the germline ends. This CDR3 spans 13 amino acids. In DNA form, the CDR3 reads TGTGCCAGCAGTTTAGCAAGCGGGCAGCCCCAGCATTTT. This sequence encodes CASSLASGQPQHF.

V gene TRBV3-1 (or the pseudogene TRBV3-2) combines with J gene TRBJ1-6; weak D call: TRBD1 (5 bases). CDR3 length: 15 amino acids. Germline lookup yields CDR1 LGHDT and CDR2 YNNKEL (reference sequence). V lost 4 bases, J lost 7 bases, and 14 bases lay in between. The CDR3 bases are TGTGCCAGCAGCCCCACAACAGGTCAGAATTCACCCCTCCACTTT. Amino acid sequence: CASSPTTGQNSPLHF.